These 14 T cell receptor beta chains share one sample of origin, sequenced in a study of blood T cell repertoires in COVID-19. Produced via immunoSEQ multiplex PCR; TCRdb's table is partial and in-frame only. The table includes more than 110,000 clones, about 80% detected once. The sequencing sample was made of peripheral blood. Receptor source: a woman aged 60-75 years with acute or convalescent COVID-19.

The genes are TRBV28 and TRBJ2-2; tentatively, D is TRBD1 (5 bases). V was shortened by 3 bases and J by 3 bases, with 11 bases between the two germline ends. There are 15 residues in the CDR3. Germline lookup yields CDR1 MDHEN and CDR2 SYDVKM. The CDR3 DNA is TGTGCCAGCAGTTTGAGGACATCCTACACCGGGGAGCTGTTTTTT. Translation: CASSLRTSYTGELFF.

In its sample, this clone was seen a few times. The chain has TRBV7-2 and TRBJ2-3; tentative D call: TRBD1 (6 bases). There are 14 residues in the CDR3. The germline CDR1 and CDR2 sequences are SGHTA and FQGNSA. With 5 bases removed from V and 2 bases from J, the gap between germline ends came to 11 bases. DNA for the CDR3: TGTGCCAGCAGCGCGGACAGATACACAGATACGCAGTATTTT. This encodes CASSADRYTDTQYF.

This chain joins TRBV3-1 (or the pseudogene TRBV3-2) and TRBJ1-5, with unresolved D. V dropped 4 bases and J dropped 9 bases, with 10 bases sitting between them. Germline V gene lookup returns CDR1 LGHDT and CDR2 YNNKEL (reference sequence). This CDR3 has 12 amino acids. CDR3 in DNA: TGTGCCAGCAGCCGAGGTGAGGGGCCCCAGCATTTT. Its translation is CASSRGEGPQHF.

The chain couples TRBV5-1 to TRBJ1-6; 7 positions match TRBD1. This CDR3 has 15 amino acids. In germline, CDR1 is SGHRS, CDR2 YFSETQ. V lost 0 bases, J lost 8 bases, and 5 bases stayed unmatched. CDR3 sequence (DNA): TGCGCCAGCAGCTTGGATCGGACAGGATATTCACCCCTCCACTTT. Protein sequence: CASSLDRTGYSPLHF.

J is TRBJ2-3 and V is TRBV7-2; 13 positions agree with TRBD2. This CDR3 contains 15 residues. Germline-derived CDR1 and CDR2 are SGHTA and FQGNSA. The junction had 4 bases not matched to a gene; V was cut back by 3 bases and J by 7 bases. The CDR3 loop is CASSLGLAGTNTQYF. The CDR3 nucleotides are TGTGCCAGCAGCTTGGGACTAGCGGGAACAAATACGCAGTATTTT.

The genes are TRBV5-5 and TRBJ2-7, with a possible D match to TRBD1 (7 bases). The germline V gene encodes CDR1 SGHKS and CDR2 YYEKEE (reference sequence). V lost 4 bases, J lost 0 bases, and 11 bases lay in between. CDR3 length: 14 residues. The CDR3 DNA is TGTGCCAGCAGCACGCGGGACAGCTCCTACGAGCAGTACTTC. This codes for CASSTRDSSYEQYF.

This clone has a handful of counts. The J gene is TRBJ1-4, the V gene TRBV2; tentative D call: TRBD1 (6 bases). Trimming removed 3 bases at V and 6 bases at J, with 14 bases between. This CDR3 spans 15 amino acids. Germline V gene lookup returns CDR1 SNHLY and CDR2 FYNNEI. This chain's CDR3 is CASSDPGEVDEKLFF. The CDR3 DNA follows: TGTGCCAGCAGTGACCCAGGGGAAGTTGATGAAAAACTGTTTTTT.

V is TRBV19 and J is TRBJ1-5; D may be TRBD1 (6 bases). Germline V lookup: CDR1 LNHDA, CDR2 SQIVND (reference sequence). V dropped 6 bases and J dropped 1 base, with 16 bases sitting between them. The CDR3 contains 16 residues. The CDR3 protein is CASRPAPQGSNQPQHF. In nucleotides, the CDR3 is TGTGCCAGTAGGCCTGCTCCACAGGGAAGCAATCAGCCCCAGCATTTT.

V is TRBV15 and J is TRBJ2-3; D ambiguous. The germline CDR1 and CDR2 sequences are LNHNV and YYDKDF (reference sequence). The CDR3 is made up of 15 amino acids. V dropped 2 bases and J dropped 2 bases, with 11 bases sitting between them. This chain's CDR3 is CATSRQKQPTDTQYF. In nucleotides, the CDR3 is TGTGCCACCAGCAGACAAAAACAACCCACAGATACGCAGTATTTT.

The rearrangement links TRBV7-9 to TRBJ2-6, with 12 bases lining up with TRBD2. The CDR3 extends over 16 amino acids. CDR1 is SEHNR and CDR2 is FQNEAQ in the germline V gene (reference sequence). The junction had 8 bases not matched to a gene; V was cut back by 6 bases and J by 8 bases. The CDR3: CASSPTSGRITNVLTF. Here the CDR3 DNA reads TGTGCCAGCAGTCCAACTAGCGGGAGGATTACCAACGTCCTGACTTTC.

This clone was seen a single time. V is TRBV7-2 and J is TRBJ2-6; no reliable D call. The germline V gene has CDR1 SGHTA and CDR2 FQGNSA. The CDR3 has 14 amino acids. Between the trimmed V and J ends, which lost 4 bases and 2 bases, there was a span of 6 bases. In DNA, the CDR3 is TGTGCCAGCAGCTCCAACACTGGGGCCAACGTCCTGACTTTC. Amino acid sequence: CASSSNTGANVLTF.

V and J are TRBV15 and TRBJ1-4; D gene uncertain. CDR3 length: 14 amino acids. V lost 8 bases to trimming and J lost 5 bases, with 15 bases between them. Germline CDR1 and CDR2: LNHNV and YYDKDF (reference sequence). CDR3 nucleotide sequence: TGTGCCACCGAGGAAACGGCTTCGAATGAAAAACTGTTTTTT. Its protein is CATEETASNEKLFF.

The chain uses TRBV19 and TRBJ2-1; 9 bases map to TRBD1. The CDR3 sequence is 15 residues long. Germline V gene data show CDR1 as LNHDA and CDR2 as SQIVND (reference sequence). With 3 bases clipped from V and 0 bases from J, the junction kept 0 bases outside the gene matches. The CDR3 spells CASSMDRGSYNEQFF. In DNA form, the CDR3 reads TGTGCCAGTAGTATGGACAGGGGCTCCTACAATGAGCAGTTCTTC.

The chain employs TRBV7-2 and TRBJ2-5, with D possibly TRBD1 on 6 matching bases. The CDR3 is 14 residues long. From germline, CDR1 is SGHTA and CDR2 FQGNSA. V was cut by 3 bases and J by 0 bases, with 8 bases left in between. CDR3 loop: CASSFDRYQETQYF. DNA of the CDR3: TGTGCCAGCAGCTTTGACAGGTACCAAGAGACCCAGTACTTC.